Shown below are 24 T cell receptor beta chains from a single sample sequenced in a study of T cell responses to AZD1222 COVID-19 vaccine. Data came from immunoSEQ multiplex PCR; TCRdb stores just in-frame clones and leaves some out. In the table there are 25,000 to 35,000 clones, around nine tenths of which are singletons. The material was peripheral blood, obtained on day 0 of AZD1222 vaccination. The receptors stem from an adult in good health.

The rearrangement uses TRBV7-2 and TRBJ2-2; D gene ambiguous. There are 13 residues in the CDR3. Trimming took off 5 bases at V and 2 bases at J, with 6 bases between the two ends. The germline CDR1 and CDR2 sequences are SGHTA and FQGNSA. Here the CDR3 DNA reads TGTGCCAGCAGCCCGATCAACACCGGGGAGCTGTTTTTT. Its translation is CASSPINTGELFF.

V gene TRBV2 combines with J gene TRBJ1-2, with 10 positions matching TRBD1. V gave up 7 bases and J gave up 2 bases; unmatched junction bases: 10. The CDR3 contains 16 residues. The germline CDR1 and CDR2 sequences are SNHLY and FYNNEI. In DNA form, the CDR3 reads TGTGCCAGCATCCGGGGGACAGGGGCCTCCAACTATGGCTACACCTTC. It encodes CASIRGTGASNYGYTF.

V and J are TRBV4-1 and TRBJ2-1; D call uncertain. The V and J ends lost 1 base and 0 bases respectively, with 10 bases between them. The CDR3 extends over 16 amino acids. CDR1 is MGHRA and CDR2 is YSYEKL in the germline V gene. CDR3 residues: CASSQGLQSSYNEQFF. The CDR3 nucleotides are TGCGCCAGCAGCCAAGGCCTGCAGAGCTCCTACAATGAGCAGTTCTTC.

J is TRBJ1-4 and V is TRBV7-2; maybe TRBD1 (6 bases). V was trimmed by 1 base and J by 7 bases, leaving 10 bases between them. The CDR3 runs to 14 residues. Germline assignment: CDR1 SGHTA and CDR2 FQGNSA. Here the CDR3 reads CASSLDRDREKLFF. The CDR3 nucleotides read TGTGCCAGCAGCTTAGACAGGGACCGTGAAAAACTGTTTTTT.

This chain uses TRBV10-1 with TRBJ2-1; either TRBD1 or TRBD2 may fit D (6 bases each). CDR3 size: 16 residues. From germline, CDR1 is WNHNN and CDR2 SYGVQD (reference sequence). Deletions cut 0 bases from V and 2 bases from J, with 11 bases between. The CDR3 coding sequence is TGCGCCAGCAGTGAGTCGTACAGGGAGGCCTACAATGAGCAGTTCTTC. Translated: CASSESYREAYNEQFF.

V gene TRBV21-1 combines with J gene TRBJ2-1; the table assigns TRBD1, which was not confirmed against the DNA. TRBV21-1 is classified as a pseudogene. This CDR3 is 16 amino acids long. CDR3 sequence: CASSKGTGRAYNEQFF. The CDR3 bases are TGTGCCAGCAGCAAAGGAACAGGGCGGGCCTACAATGAGCAGTTCTTC.

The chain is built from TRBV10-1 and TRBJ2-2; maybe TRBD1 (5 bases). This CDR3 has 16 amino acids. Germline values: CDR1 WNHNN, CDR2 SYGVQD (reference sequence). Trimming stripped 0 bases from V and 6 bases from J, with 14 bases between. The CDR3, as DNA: TGCGCCAGCAGTGAGTCGAAAAGGGGTGTCGCCGGGGAGCTGTTTTTT. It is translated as CASSESKRGVAGELFF.

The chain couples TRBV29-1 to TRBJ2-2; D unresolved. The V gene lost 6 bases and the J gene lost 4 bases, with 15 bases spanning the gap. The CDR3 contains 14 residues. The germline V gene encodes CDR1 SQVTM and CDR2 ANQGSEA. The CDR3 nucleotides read TGCAGCGTAATGACCGGTAGGGCCACCGGGGAGCTGTTTTTT. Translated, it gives CSVMTGRATGELFF.

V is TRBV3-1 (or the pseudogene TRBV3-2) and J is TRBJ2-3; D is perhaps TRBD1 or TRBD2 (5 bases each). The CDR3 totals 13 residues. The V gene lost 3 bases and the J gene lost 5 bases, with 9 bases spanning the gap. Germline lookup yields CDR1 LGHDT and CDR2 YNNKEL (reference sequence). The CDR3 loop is CASSQRGGDTQYF. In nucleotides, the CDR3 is TGTGCCAGCAGCCAGAGGGGTGGAGATACGCAGTATTTT.

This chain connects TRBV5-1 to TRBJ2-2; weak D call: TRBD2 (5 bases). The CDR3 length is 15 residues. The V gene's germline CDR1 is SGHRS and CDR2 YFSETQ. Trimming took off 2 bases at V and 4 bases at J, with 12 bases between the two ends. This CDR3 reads CASSFEGRGTGELFF. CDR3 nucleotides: TGCGCCAGCAGCTTCGAGGGCCGCGGCACCGGGGAGCTGTTTTTT.

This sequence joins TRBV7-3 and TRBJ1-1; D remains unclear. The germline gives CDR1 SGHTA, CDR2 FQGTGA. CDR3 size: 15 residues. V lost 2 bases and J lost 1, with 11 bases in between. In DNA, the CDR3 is TGTGCCAGCAGCTTATGGTACACTTCGAACACTGAAGCTTTCTTT. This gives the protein CASSLWYTSNTEAFF.

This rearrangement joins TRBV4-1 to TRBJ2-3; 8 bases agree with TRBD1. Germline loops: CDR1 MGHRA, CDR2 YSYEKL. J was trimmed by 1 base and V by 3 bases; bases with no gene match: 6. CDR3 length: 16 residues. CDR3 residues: CASSQDGQGRTDTQYF. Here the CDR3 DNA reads TGCGCCAGCAGCCAGGATGGACAGGGCCGCACAGATACGCAGTATTTT.

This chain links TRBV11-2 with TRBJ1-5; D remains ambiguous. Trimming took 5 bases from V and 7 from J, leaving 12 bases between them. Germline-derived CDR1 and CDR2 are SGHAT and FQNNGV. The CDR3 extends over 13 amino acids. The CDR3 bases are TGTGCCAGCAGCCGAAATCCCGCACAGCCCCAGCATTTT. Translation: CASSRNPAQPQHF.

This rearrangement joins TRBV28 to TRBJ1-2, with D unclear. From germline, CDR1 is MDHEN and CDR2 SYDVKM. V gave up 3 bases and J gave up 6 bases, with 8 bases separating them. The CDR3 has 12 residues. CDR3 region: CASSFGVDGYTF. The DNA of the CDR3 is TGTGCCAGCAGTTTCGGGGTGGATGGCTACACCTTC.

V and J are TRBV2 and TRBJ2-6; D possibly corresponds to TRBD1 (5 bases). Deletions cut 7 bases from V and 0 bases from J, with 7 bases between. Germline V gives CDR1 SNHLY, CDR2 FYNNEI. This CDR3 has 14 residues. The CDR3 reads CASNRYSGANVLTF. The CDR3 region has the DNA TGTGCCAGCAACAGGTACTCTGGGGCCAACGTCCTGACTTTC.

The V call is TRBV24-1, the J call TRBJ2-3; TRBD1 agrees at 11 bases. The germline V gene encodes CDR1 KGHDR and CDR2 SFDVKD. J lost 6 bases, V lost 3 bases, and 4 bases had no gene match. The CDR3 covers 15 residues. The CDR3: CATSDPGTGGDTQYF. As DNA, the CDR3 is TGTGCCACCAGTGATCCCGGGACAGGGGGGGATACGCAGTATTTT.

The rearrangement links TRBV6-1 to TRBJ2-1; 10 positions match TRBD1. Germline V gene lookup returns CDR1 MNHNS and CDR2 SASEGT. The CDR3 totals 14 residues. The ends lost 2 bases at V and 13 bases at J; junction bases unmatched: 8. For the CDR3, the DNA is TGTGCCAGCAGTGAAAATTGGGACAGGGGAGATCAGTTCTTC. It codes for CASSENWDRGDQFF.

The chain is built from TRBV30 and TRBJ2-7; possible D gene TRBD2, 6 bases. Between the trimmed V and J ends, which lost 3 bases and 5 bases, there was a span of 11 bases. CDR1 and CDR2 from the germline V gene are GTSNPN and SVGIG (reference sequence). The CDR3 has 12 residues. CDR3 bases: TGTGCCTGGAGCCCCGGACTAAACGAGCAGTACTTC. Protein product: CAWSPGLNEQYF.

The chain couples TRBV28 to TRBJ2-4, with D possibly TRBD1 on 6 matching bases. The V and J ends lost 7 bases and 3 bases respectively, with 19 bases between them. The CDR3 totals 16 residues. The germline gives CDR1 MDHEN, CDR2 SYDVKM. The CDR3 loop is CASNVGAPRGKNIQYF. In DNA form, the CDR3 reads TGTGCCAGCAACGTGGGGGCCCCGAGAGGCAAAAACATTCAGTACTTC.

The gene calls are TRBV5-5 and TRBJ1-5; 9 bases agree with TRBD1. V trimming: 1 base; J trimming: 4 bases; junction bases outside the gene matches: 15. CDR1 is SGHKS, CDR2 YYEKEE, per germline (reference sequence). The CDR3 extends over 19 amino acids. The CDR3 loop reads CASSLFLVQGANRNQPQHF. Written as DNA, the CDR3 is TGTGCCAGCAGCTTGTTCCTTGTACAGGGGGCAAATAGAAATCAGCCCCAGCATTTT.

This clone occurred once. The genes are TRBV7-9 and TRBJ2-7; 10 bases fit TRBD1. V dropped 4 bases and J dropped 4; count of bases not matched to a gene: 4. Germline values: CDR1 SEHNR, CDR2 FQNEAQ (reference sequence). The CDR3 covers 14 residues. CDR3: CASSSRTGGYEQYF. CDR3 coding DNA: TGTGCCAGCAGCTCCCGGACAGGGGGGTACGAGCAGTACTTC.

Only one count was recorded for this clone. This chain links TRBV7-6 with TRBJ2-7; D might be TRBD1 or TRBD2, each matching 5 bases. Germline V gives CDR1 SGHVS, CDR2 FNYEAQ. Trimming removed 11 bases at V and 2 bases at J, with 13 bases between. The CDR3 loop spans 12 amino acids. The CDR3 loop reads CAVGRRTYEQYF. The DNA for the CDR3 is TGTGCCGTGGGACGCAGGACCTACGAGCAGTACTTC.

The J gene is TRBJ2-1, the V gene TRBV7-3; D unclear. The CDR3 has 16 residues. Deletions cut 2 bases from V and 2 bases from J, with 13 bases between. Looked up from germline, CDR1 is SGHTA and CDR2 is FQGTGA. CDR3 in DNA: TGTGCCAGCAGCTTAGGGCTCCAGAGTCCCTACAATGAGCAGTTCTTC. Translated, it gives CASSLGLQSPYNEQFF.

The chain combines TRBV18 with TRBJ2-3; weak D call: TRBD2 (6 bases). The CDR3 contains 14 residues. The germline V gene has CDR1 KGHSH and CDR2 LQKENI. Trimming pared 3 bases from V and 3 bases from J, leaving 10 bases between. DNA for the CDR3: TGTGCCAGCTCACCGCGGGGTGGGACAGATACGCAGTATTTT. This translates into CASSPRGGTDTQYF.